The 25 T cell receptor beta chains in this list originate from one sample, sequenced in a study of early T cells in non-severe SARS-CoV-2 infection. MiXCR, run by TCRdb on the 5' RACE reads, gives a single entry per CDR3 protein. The profile shows fewer than 30,000 distinct CDR3 sequences, approximately 5.4% of them singletons. Material for sequencing was whole blood. Source of these receptors: an adult who was a healthcare worker with PCR-confirmed SARS-CoV-2 infection or an uninfected control (not recorded which).

This clonotype appeared many times. J is TRBJ2-7 and V is TRBV2, with 10 positions matching TRBD1. The length of the CDR3 is 14 residues. J gave up 3 bases and V 4 bases, and 3 bases lay outside the gene matches. From germline, CDR1 is SNHLY and CDR2 FYNNEI. The CDR3 protein is CASSVDRGNYEQYF. The CDR3 DNA reads as TGTGCCAGCAGTGTGGACAGGGGGAACTACGAGCAGTACTTC.

This clonotype showed up many times. The chain is built from TRBV15 and TRBJ1-2, with D possibly matching TRBD1 (5 bases). This CDR3 comprises 17 residues. Looked up from germline, CDR1 is LNHNV and CDR2 is YYDKDF (reference sequence). V gave up 0 bases and J gave up 1 base, with 15 bases separating them. CDR3 sequence: CATSRESRRRGNYGYTF. The CDR3 nucleotides read TGTGCCACCAGCAGAGAGAGCCGGAGAAGGGGTAACTATGGCTACACCTTC.

This clonotype was detected ten times or more. The chain uses TRBV7-8 and TRBJ2-1; 8 nucleotides line up with TRBD2. CDR1 and CDR2 (germline): SGHVS, FQNEAQ. J gave up 4 bases and V 5 bases, and 10 bases lay outside the gene matches. This CDR3 has 16 amino acids. The CDR3 DNA is TGTGCCAGCAGCCGCCCGCTAGCGGGCCCTTACAATGAGCAGTTCTTC. It yields the protein CASSRPLAGPYNEQFF.

V and J are TRBV27 and TRBJ1-1; 8 nucleotides agree with TRBD1. Germline V gene lookup returns CDR1 MNHEY and CDR2 SMNVEV (reference sequence). V was clipped by 3 bases and J by 4 bases; unmatched bases: 7. The CDR3 length is 15 residues. This CDR3 reads CASSLRAGGTTEAFF. DNA for the CDR3: TGTGCCAGCAGTTTGAGGGCAGGGGGCACCACTGAAGCTTTCTTT.

The CDR3 DNA is TGTGCCAGCAGCCAGAGCAGTAGCCAGCCCCAGCATTTT. It is translated as CASSQSSSQPQHF. V gene TRBV3-1 combines with J gene TRBJ1-5; D uncertain. Germline V lookup: CDR1 LGHDT, CDR2 YNNKEL (reference sequence). CDR3 length: 13 residues. The V and J ends lost 3 bases and 7 bases respectively, with 10 bases between them.

By sample share, this clonotype is medium-sized. The chain links TRBV2 to TRBJ2-6; no clear D gene. The V end was cut by 7 bases, the J end by 2 bases, with 9 bases between. This CDR3 contains 14 residues. Germline CDR1 reads SNHLY; CDR2 reads FYNNEI. CDR3 region: CASKPGTGANVLTF. CDR3 nucleotides: TGTGCCAGCAAACCCGGCACTGGGGCCAACGTCCTGACTTTC.

This clonotype was counted ten times or more. V gene TRBV11-2 combines with J gene TRBJ2-1; D is ambiguous. This CDR3 spans 11 amino acids. With 1 base removed from V and 8 bases from J, the gap between germline ends came to 3 bases. Germline V gene lookup returns CDR1 SGHAT and CDR2 FQNNGV. DNA for the CDR3: TGTGCCAGCAGCTTAGTAGATGAGCAGTTCTTC. This sequence encodes CASSLVDEQFF.

This chain uses TRBV2 with TRBJ2-1; D call uncertain. The CDR3 covers 15 residues. Trimming cost V 1 base and J 2 bases, with 9 bases left between them. Per the germline V gene, CDR1 is SNHLY and CDR2 is FYNNEI. CDR3 loop: CASSEDHTPYNEQFF. The CDR3 DNA sequence: TGTGCCAGCAGTGAAGACCATACCCCCTACAATGAGCAGTTCTTC.

The table lists this clonotype with a few counts. V usage is TRBV5-4 and J usage is TRBJ2-5; 8 bases are shared with TRBD2. CDR1 is SGHNT, CDR2 YYREEE, per germline (reference sequence). The CDR3 totals 15 residues. Unmatched junction bases numbered 3, after V lost 1 base and J lost 1 base. CDR3 DNA sequence: TGTGCCAGCAGCTTGAGGCTAGCGGGCCAAGAGACCCAGTACTTC. Residues: CASSLRLAGQETQYF.

This clonotype was counted ten times or more. This chain links TRBV30 with TRBJ2-7; D gene uncertain. V shed 5 bases and J shed 6 bases, with 8 bases lying between them. Germline assignment: CDR1 GTSNPN and CDR2 SVGIG (reference sequence). CDR3 length equals 10 residues. The CDR3 coding sequence is TGTGCCTGGGAAGCTGGCGAGCAGTACTTC. It codes for CAWEAGEQYF.

The genes are TRBV6-5 and TRBJ2-1, with D perhaps given as TRBD1 or TRBD2 (6 bases each). Per germline, CDR1 MNHEY and CDR2 SVGAGI. The CDR3 spans 16 residues. Trimming cost V 2 bases and J 1 base, with 12 bases left between them. The CDR3 coding sequence is TGTGCCAGCAGTTACAAAGGGGGGCCGTCCTACAATGAGCAGTTCTTC. This encodes CASSYKGGPSYNEQFF.

In this sample, this clonotype turned up many times. V is TRBV6-5 and J is TRBJ1-5, with a weak D call TRBD1 (5 bases). Germline CDR1 is MNHEY and CDR2 is SVGAGI. The CDR3 has 17 residues. The germline V and J ends were trimmed by 5 bases and 3 bases, with 20 bases remaining between them. CDR3 in DNA: TGTGCCAGCAGTCCCGACCGACAGACAACCTCCAATCAGCCCCAGCATTTT. Protein sequence: CASSPDRQTTSNQPQHF.

In this sample, this clonotype turned up many times. The V call is TRBV3-1, the J call TRBJ2-1; D uncertain. Germline CDR1 LGHDT, CDR2 YNNKEL (reference sequence). The CDR3 spans 14 residues. V lost 4 bases and J 3 bases, leaving 10 bases between the germline ends. CDR3 in DNA: TGTGCCAGCAGCCCCGGTGGGCGCTACAATGAGCAGTTCTTC. Translation gives CASSPGGRYNEQFF.

CDR3 DNA sequence: TGTGCCAGCAGCTTGGACGGGGTACGTGGCTACACCTTC. It specifies CASSLDGVRGYTF. The chain couples TRBV5-8 to TRBJ1-2; D is unclear. Trimming removed 0 bases from V and 7 bases from J, with 10 bases in between. CDR1 and CDR2 (germline): SGHTS, YDEGEE. This CDR3 contains 13 residues.

This clonotype occurred a few times. The rearrangement uses TRBV9 and TRBJ2-1, with a weak D call TRBD2 (6 bases). In germline, CDR1 is SGDLS, CDR2 YYNGEE. The CDR3 runs 14 residues. V was clipped by 5 bases and J by 3 bases, with 12 bases between them. The CDR3 sequence is CASSTGRGYNEQFF. The CDR3 DNA reads as TGTGCCAGCAGTACGGGGCGGGGCTACAATGAGCAGTTCTTC.

Ten or more counts support this clonotype. The genes are TRBV20-1 and TRBJ1-5; D is unclear. In germline, CDR1 is DFQATT, CDR2 SNEGSKA (reference sequence). V lost 1 base to trimming and J lost 4 bases, with 17 bases between them. This CDR3 contains 16 residues. The CDR3 loop is CSARGGTAGPNQPQHF. CDR3 DNA sequence: TGCAGTGCTAGAGGCGGCACGGCAGGACCAAATCAGCCCCAGCATTTT.

This clonotype was seen repeatedly, ten times or more. The DNA of the CDR3 is TGTGCCATCAGTGAACAGGGGGGACTCTATGGCTACACCTTC. It codes for CAISEQGGLYGYTF. This chain links TRBV10-3 with TRBJ1-2; the match to TRBD1 covers 8 bases. Germline CDR1 and CDR2: ENHRY and SYGVKD. The junction had 4 bases not matched to a gene; V was cut back by 3 bases and J by 4 bases. The CDR3 totals 14 residues.

In this sample, this clonotype turned up many times. The chain is built from TRBV14 and TRBJ2-1; 8 bases match TRBD1. CDR3 length: 17 residues. The V gene's germline CDR1 is SGHDN and CDR2 FVKESK. The ends lost 4 bases at V and 7 bases at J; junction bases unmatched: 15. This chain's CDR3 is CASSRLTGQDWGNEQFF. DNA for the CDR3: TGTGCCAGCAGCCGACTTACGGGACAGGACTGGGGTAATGAGCAGTTCTTC.

This clonotype was observed many times. V usage is TRBV12-3 or TRBV12-4 and J usage is TRBJ2-1, with TRBD1 matching 10 bases. The CDR3 is 15 amino acids. J was trimmed by 8 bases and V by 3 bases; bases with no gene match: 7. The CDR3 DNA sequence: TGTGCCAGCAGTTTTCCCCCGGACAGGGGGGATGAGCAGTTCTTC. Its translation is CASSFPPDRGDEQFF.

This clonotype was seen ten or more times. J is TRBJ2-1 and V is TRBV27; 7 positions match TRBD1. The CDR3 is 13 amino acids. Germline loops: CDR1 MNHEY, CDR2 SMNVEV (reference sequence). The junction had 5 bases not matched to a gene; V was cut back by 5 bases and J by 7 bases. CDR3 coding DNA: TGTGCCAGCAGTATCGACAGGGTTAATGAGCAGTTCTTC. It encodes CASSIDRVNEQFF.

This clonotype was seen at least ten times. The genes are TRBV28 and TRBJ1-3, with unresolved D. Germline V gives CDR1 MDHEN, CDR2 SYDVKM. The V end lost 5 bases, the J end lost 3 bases, and 20 bases lay between the germline ends. The CDR3 covers 17 residues. The CDR3 spells CASSPRTVLSFGNTIYF. The CDR3 DNA reads TGTGCCAGCAGTCCGCGGACGGTATTAAGCTTTGGAAACACCATATATTTT.

Only a few counts were recorded for this clonotype. The chain recombines TRBV6-2 or TRBV6-3 with TRBJ2-1; TRBD1 matches 8 bases. The CDR3 runs 14 residues. V trimming: 5 bases; J trimming: 7 bases; junction bases outside the gene matches: 7. The germline V gene has CDR1 MNHEY and CDR2 SVGEGT. This chain's CDR3 is CASSDRDRKNEQFF. CDR3 bases: TGTGCCAGCAGTGACCGGGACAGGAAAAATGAGCAGTTCTTC.

Sample share makes this clonotype medium-sized. J is TRBJ2-3 and V is TRBV30; 9 nucleotides agree with TRBD2. This CDR3 contains 14 residues. Losses at the gene ends were 4 bases for V and 4 bases for J; bases not matched to a gene: 6. In germline, CDR1 is GTSNPN, CDR2 SVGIG (reference sequence). CDR3 sequence: CAWKKAGGPDTQYF. In nucleotides, the CDR3 is TGTGCCTGGAAAAAGGCGGGAGGGCCAGATACGCAGTATTTT.

By frequency in the sample, this clonotype is medium-sized. The CDR3 coding sequence is TGCAGTGCTAAGCGGGGCTATGGCTACACCTTC. It is translated as CSAKRGYGYTF. The V call is TRBV20-1, the J call TRBJ1-2; D gene ambiguous. There are 11 residues in the CDR3. Germline V CDR1 and CDR2: DFQATT, SNEGSKA (reference sequence). Trimming removed 4 bases at V and 4 bases at J, with 7 bases between.

This clonotype came up many times. The chain joins TRBV29-1 to TRBJ1-1; the D gene is possibly TRBD1 (5 bases). CDR3 length: 13 residues. The V and J ends lost 2 bases and 3 bases respectively, with 10 bases between them. Germline CDR1 is SQVTM and CDR2 is ANQGSEA. The CDR3 sequence: CSVERGRYTEAFF. Here the CDR3 DNA reads TGCAGCGTTGAACGGGGCAGGTACACTGAAGCTTTCTTT.